This TCR beta chain is from a study of T cell repertoires in cytomegalovirus infection. Study information: Selected CMV epitopes included recently identified HLA-C-restricted ones as well as well-studied HLA-B-restricted ones.

Findings of the study overall: The study found HLA-C-restricted CMV-specific TCR beta clonotypes dominating the ex vivo response. Frequencies of public TCR beta families were cumulated, and this identified carriers of CMV plus the relevant HLA.

TCRdb re-derived calls from the reads in MiXCR, one entry per CDR3 protein. This sample yields 700,000 to 900,000 distinct CDR3 sequences, of which roughly 28% are seen a single time; about 12% belongs to the top ten. Germline CDR1 is MDHEN and CDR2 is SYDVKM. The CDR3 contains 15 residues. The ends lost 5 bases at V and 5 bases at J; junction bases unmatched: 3. As for this clonotype: The antigen remains unidentified.

This clonotype was sampled from a human donor in good health (CMV status not recorded). Some clones in this sample may be carry-over from other donors' samples. Sequenced here: cultured CD8+ T cells from PBMCs, sampled from culture after CMV antigen stimulation. The J gene is TRBJ1-6, the V gene TRBV28; 10 bases line up with TRBD1. CDR3 bases: TGTGCCAGCAGTGGGGACAGGGGAGATAATTCACCCCTCCACTTT. Translated: CASSGDRGDNSPLHF. Full variable domain (missing parts from reference TRBV28 and TRBJ1-6): DVKVTQSSRYLVKRTGEKVFLECVQDMDHENMFWYRQDPGLGLRLIYFSYDVKMKEKGDIPEGYSVSREKKERFSLILESASTNQTSMYLCASSGDRGDNSPLHFGNGTRLTVT.